The 20 T cell receptor beta chains in this list originate from one sample, sequenced in a study of Graves' ophthalmopathy and Graves' hyperthyroidism. Amplification targeted the TCR beta CDR3 regions, with RNA transcripts as the source material. HTBI primers were used in a first-round RT-PCR, which preceded a second-round multiplex PCR. A single record per CDR3 protein comes from TCRdb applying MiXCR to the multiplex PCR reads. The table shows some 400,000 distinct CDR3 sequences, with 15% to 20% occurring only once. Sequencing was done on a sample of peripheral blood. The receptors stem from a young woman with Graves' ophthalmopathy.

This rearrangement joins TRBV6-2 or TRBV6-3 to TRBJ2-7, with TRBD2 identical over 8 bases. This CDR3 region has 20 residues. Germline V CDR1 and CDR2: MNHEY, SVGEGT. The J segment lost 3 bases and the V segment lost 5 bases, leaving 24 bases of the junction unmatched. The CDR3 sequence is CASSHGGRRLAGGSVYEQYF. The CDR3, as DNA: TGTGCCAGCAGTCATGGGGGACGGAGGCTAGCGGGTGGGTCTGTCTACGAGCAGTACTTC.

This clonotype was seen at least ten times. This chain links TRBV29-1 with TRBJ2-7; TRBD2 might be the D (5 bases). CDR1 and CDR2 (germline): SQVTM, ANQGSEA. The V end lost 2 bases, the J end lost 3 bases, and 5 bases lay between the germline ends. The CDR3 loop spans 11 amino acids. The CDR3 region has the DNA TGCAGCGTTGAACGGGACTACGAGCAGTACTTC. The encoded protein is CSVERDYEQYF.

The chain joins TRBV12-3 or TRBV12-4 to TRBJ2-7; D is possibly TRBD1 or TRBD2 (5 bases each). V lost 1 base, J lost 7 bases, and 14 bases lay in between. The CDR3 has 14 amino acids. CDR3 residues: CASSLGDVRVEQYF. Written as DNA, the CDR3 is TGTGCCAGCAGTTTAGGGGACGTCCGGGTGGAGCAGTACTTC.

This clonotype has a count of ten or more. The DNA of the CDR3 is TGTGCCAGCAGCCCACAGGGGACCAATCAGCCCCAGCATTTT. Residues: CASSPQGTNQPQHF. This chain connects TRBV7-8 to TRBJ1-5, with TRBD1 matching 7 bases. The V and J ends lost 5 bases and 3 bases, in that order; junction bases with no gene match: 4. Germline-derived CDR1 and CDR2 are SGHVS and FQNEAQ. The CDR3 extends over 14 amino acids.

This clonotype was observed many times. The rearrangement links TRBV28 to TRBJ1-6, with TRBD1 as a possible D gene (6 bases). CDR3 length: 15 residues. The V gene's germline CDR1 is MDHEN and CDR2 SYDVKM. The ends were cut back, 5 bases at V and 10 bases at J, with 18 bases in the middle. The chain's CDR3 is CASSTRGGGGSPLHF. In DNA form, the CDR3 reads TGTGCCAGCAGTACCCGCGGGGGCGGGGGATCACCCCTCCACTTT.

This clonotype was detected many times. This chain uses TRBV11-2 with TRBJ2-6, with D maybe TRBD2 (5 bases). The CDR3 is 14 amino acids. Trimming left V 3 bases short and J 3 bases short, with 6 bases between. CDR1 and CDR2 (germline): SGHAT, FQNNGV. The CDR3 DNA sequence: TGTGCCAGCAGCTTCGGGGTTGGGGCCAACGTCCTGACTTTC. Translating it yields CASSFGVGANVLTF.

This clonotype was recorded at least ten times. The V and J genes are TRBV5-5 and TRBJ2-2, with a weak D call TRBD1 (5 bases). CDR1 is SGHKS and CDR2 is YYEKEE in the germline V gene (reference sequence). This CDR3 has 15 residues. Trimming stripped 4 bases from V and 0 bases from J, with 10 bases between. The CDR3 DNA is TGTGCCAGCAGCCCGGACATCACGAACACCGGGGAGCTGTTTTTT. Translating gives CASSPDITNTGELFF.

There are many counts of this clonotype. V is TRBV24-1 and J is TRBJ2-7; TRBD1 or TRBD2 may be the D gene (5 bases each). CDR1 is KGHDR, CDR2 SFDVKD, per germline. Between the trimmed V and J ends, which lost 0 bases and 6 bases, there was a span of 8 bases. This CDR3 comprises 13 residues. Written as DNA, the CDR3 is TGTGCCACCAGTGATTTGCCGGGGACCGAGCAGTACTTC. It yields the protein CATSDLPGTEQYF.

This clonotype was counted at least ten times. This chain connects TRBV5-5 to TRBJ1-2, with D uncertain. The CDR3 covers 13 residues. CDR1 SGHKS and CDR2 YYEKEE come from the germline V gene (reference sequence). V gave up 0 bases and J gave up 1 base, with 4 bases separating them. DNA of the CDR3: TGTGCCAGCAGCTTGGAGAATAACTATGGCTACACCTTC. Encoded protein: CASSLENNYGYTF.

At least ten counts were recorded for this clonotype. CDR3 residues: CASSPQARVFSNQPQHF. The DNA of the CDR3 is TGTGCCAGCAGCCCCCAGGCACGTGTCTTTAGCAATCAGCCCCAGCATTTT. V gene TRBV6-4 combines with J gene TRBJ1-5, with unresolved D. V was trimmed by 6 bases and J by 0 bases, leaving 18 bases between them. The CDR3 has 17 residues. Germline V gene lookup returns CDR1 MRHNA and CDR2 SNTAGT.

This clonotype was counted ten times or more. This sequence joins TRBV27 and TRBJ1-1; D remains unclear. Germline CDR1 and CDR2: MNHEY and SMNVEV (reference sequence). Trimming removed 6 bases from V and 6 bases from J, with 11 bases in between. The CDR3 extends over 12 amino acids. The CDR3 nucleotides read TGTGCCAGCAGGGGTGTAAGCCCTGAAGCTTTCTTT. Protein product: CASRGVSPEAFF.

This clonotype was found many times. V is TRBV28 and J is TRBJ2-4; possibly TRBD1 for D (6 bases). The CDR3 is 15 amino acids. Germline loops: CDR1 MDHEN, CDR2 SYDVKM. Trimming took off 5 bases at V and 0 bases at J, with 11 bases between the two ends. The CDR3 region is CASSRQEIAKNIQYF. The CDR3 DNA follows: TGTGCCAGCAGTCGACAGGAGATAGCCAAAAACATTCAGTACTTC.

This clonotype was observed many times. The chain links TRBV27 to TRBJ2-7; D may match TRBD1 or TRBD2 (5 bases each). The germline CDR1 and CDR2 sequences are MNHEY and SMNVEV (reference sequence). V was clipped by 4 bases and J by 7 bases, with 14 bases between them. The CDR3 length is 13 residues. CDR3 region: CASSSGPPGEQYF. CDR3 bases: TGTGCCAGCAGTTCGGGACCTCCGGGGGAGCAGTACTTC.

This clonotype was detected ten times or more. The chain recombines TRBV19 with TRBJ1-1, with D uncertain. The CDR3 sequence is 14 residues long. Looked up from germline, CDR1 is LNHDA and CDR2 is SQIVND (reference sequence). Trimming took off 3 bases at V and 0 bases at J, with 8 bases between the two ends. The CDR3 sequence: CASSITTMNTEAFF. CDR3 DNA: TGTGCCAGTAGTATTACAACCATGAACACTGAAGCTTTCTTT.

The CDR3 loop reads CASSRAQATGELFF. As DNA, the CDR3 is TGTGCCAGCAGCCGGGCCCAGGCGACCGGGGAGCTGTTTTTT. J is TRBJ2-2 and V is TRBV6-2 or TRBV6-3; no reliable D call. This CDR3 has 14 amino acids. V lost 6 bases and J 5 bases, leaving 13 bases between the germline ends. Per germline, CDR1 MNHEY and CDR2 SVGEGT.

At least ten counts were recorded for this clonotype. The chain employs TRBV5-1 and TRBJ1-1; possibly TRBD1 for D (5 bases). CDR1 and CDR2 (germline): SGHRS, YFSETQ. V gave up 1 base and J gave up 3 bases, with 13 bases separating them. The CDR3 contains 15 residues. The CDR3 sequence is CASSLQGSGDTEAFF. As DNA, the CDR3 is TGCGCCAGCAGCTTGCAGGGATCGGGGGACACTGAAGCTTTCTTT.

This clonotype was recorded many times. This sequence joins TRBV27 and TRBJ2-5; D may correspond to TRBD1 or TRBD2 (5 bases each). The germline V gene encodes CDR1 MNHEY and CDR2 SMNVEV (reference sequence). The CDR3 is 13 residues long. The V end lost 4 bases, the J end lost 6 bases, and 12 bases lay between the germline ends. CDR3 nucleotides: TGTGCCAGCAGTTGGGCTGGGGGAAAGACCCAGTACTTC. This encodes CASSWAGGKTQYF.

This clonotype was recorded many times. The chain carries TRBV15 and TRBJ1-5, with a possible D match to TRBD1 (5 bases). V was clipped by 3 bases and J by 2 bases, with 11 bases between them. Germline V CDR1 and CDR2: LNHNV, YYDKDF (reference sequence). The CDR3 extends over 15 amino acids. The CDR3 spells CATSSALRGNQPQHF. The CDR3 DNA sequence: TGTGCCACCAGCAGTGCCCTCAGGGGCAATCAGCCCCAGCATTTT.

CDR3 sequence: CASSAVWTGGNTEAFF. In DNA, the CDR3 is TGTGCCAGCAGTGCTGTCTGGACAGGGGGGAACACTGAAGCTTTCTTT. The J gene is TRBJ1-1, the V gene TRBV6-1; TRBD1 aligns across 10 bases. Germline CDR1 MNHNS, CDR2 SASEGT. V shed 4 bases, J shed 1 base, and the junction held 6 bases outside the gene matches. This CDR3 region has 16 residues.

The sample holds many counts of this clonotype. CDR3 in amino acids: CASSSGLPRSPLHF. CDR3 DNA sequence: TGTGCCAGCAGTTCCGGCCTCCCCAGGTCACCCCTCCACTTT. The chain carries TRBV12-3 or TRBV12-4 and TRBJ1-6; D ambiguous. V lost 4 bases and J lost 10, with 14 bases in between. This CDR3 region has 14 residues.